This entry concerns a single TCR beta chain. Its antigen is not known. The record originates from a study of OX40 agonist ivuxolimab in advanced cancers. The wider study: While on treatment, patients had intravenous ivuxolimab at 0.01 to 10 mg/kg every 2 weeks. Partial responses were observed in three patients, of whom one had hepatocellular carcinoma and two had cutaneous melanoma. Study results and limitations: The investigators did not determine what antigen specificity the expanded peripheral T cells had.

The assay was immunoSEQ multiplex PCR, and TCRdb's table has in-frame clones only and misses some. The sample holds more than 55,000 clones, roughly 89% seen once. Losses at the gene ends were 5 bases for V and 4 bases for J; bases not matched to a gene: 8. The length of the CDR3 is 15 residues. The germline V gene has CDR1 MGHDK and CDR2 SYGVNS. The clonotype comes from an adult with an advanced solid tumor such as melanoma, head and neck, liver or kidney cancer. Sequenced here: CD4+ or CD8+ T cells sorted from blood, sampled in a trial of the OX40 agonist ivuxolimab. V is TRBV25-1 and J is TRBJ2-1, with TRBD2 matching over 7 bases. The CDR3: CASSTDLGRYNEQFF. The DNA for the CDR3 is TGTGCCAGCAGTACGGATCTCGGGAGGTACAATGAGCAGTTCTTC. The entire variable domain, with the rest obtained from reference TRBV25-1 and TRBJ2-1, is as follows: EADIYQTPRYLVIGTGKKITLECSQTMGHDKMYWYQQDPGMELHLIHYSYGVNSTEKGDLSSESTVSRIRTEHFPLTLESARPSHTSQYLCASSTDLGRYNEQFFGPGTRLTVL.